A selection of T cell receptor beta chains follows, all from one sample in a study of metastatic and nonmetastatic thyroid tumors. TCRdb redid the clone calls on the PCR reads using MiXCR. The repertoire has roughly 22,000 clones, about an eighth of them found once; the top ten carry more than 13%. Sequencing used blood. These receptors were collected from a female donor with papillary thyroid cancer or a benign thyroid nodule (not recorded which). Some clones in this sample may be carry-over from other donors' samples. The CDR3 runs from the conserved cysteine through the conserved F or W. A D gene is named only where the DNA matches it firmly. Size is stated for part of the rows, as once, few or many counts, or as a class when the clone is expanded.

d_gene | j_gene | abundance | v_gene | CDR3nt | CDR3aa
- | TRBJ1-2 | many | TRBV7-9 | TGTGCCAGCAGCTCCTTGTATGGCCACACCTTC | CASSSLYGHTF
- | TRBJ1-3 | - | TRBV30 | TGTGCCTGGAGTAGGGGCAGGGTTGCTGGAAACACCATATATTTT | CAWSRGRVAGNTIYF
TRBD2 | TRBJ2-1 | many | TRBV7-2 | TGTGCCAGCAGCATAGCGGGAGCCCAGGGGGAACCGTTCTTC | CASSIAGAQGEPFF
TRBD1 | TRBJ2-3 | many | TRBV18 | TGTGCCAGCTTACCAATGGACAGGGACAAAGGGACAGATACGCAGTATTTT | CASLPMDRDKGTDTQYF
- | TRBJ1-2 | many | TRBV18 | TGTGCCAGCTCACCCCGTGATGGGGGGCGAGTCTATGGCTACACCTTC | CASSPRDGGRVYGYTF
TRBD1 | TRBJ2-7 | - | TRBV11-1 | TGTGCCAGCAGCTTAGCCCCTAACAGGGGAAGGTACGACCAGTACTTC | CASSLAPNRGRYDQYF
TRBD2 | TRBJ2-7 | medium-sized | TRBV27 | TGTGCCAGCAGCCGTGCGACTAGCGGGAGTTACGAGCAGTACTTC | CASSRATSGSYEQYF
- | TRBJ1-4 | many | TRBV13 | TGTGCCAGCAGCTCTCAGGGAACTAATGAAAAACTGTTTTTT | CASSSQGTNEKLFF
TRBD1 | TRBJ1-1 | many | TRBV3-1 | TGTGCCAGCAGCCCTGCGGTAGGGGGCATCACTGAAGCTTTCTTT | CASSPAVGGITEAFF
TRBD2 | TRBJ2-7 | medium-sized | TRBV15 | TGTGCCACCAGCACGGGACTACGGAGCGGGGAGCAGTACTTC | CATSTGLRSGEQYF
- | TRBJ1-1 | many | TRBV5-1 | TGCGCCAGCAGCTTGGACAGGCCCCAAACTGAAGCTTTCTTT | CASSLDRPQTEAFF
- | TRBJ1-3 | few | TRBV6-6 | TGTGCCAGCAGTTACTCAATATGGGGACTCAGCTCTGGAAACACCATATATTTT | CASSYSIWGLSSGNTIYF
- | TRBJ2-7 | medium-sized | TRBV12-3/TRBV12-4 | TGTGCCAGCAGTTTGTATGCATCGCCTAAGGAGCAGTACTTC | CASSLYASPKEQYF
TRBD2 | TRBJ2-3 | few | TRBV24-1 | TGTGCCACCAGTTTAGCGGGGGGACCCACAGATACGCAGTATTTT | CATSLAGGPTDTQYF
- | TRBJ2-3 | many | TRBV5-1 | TGCGCCAGCACGTCCCCAGGTCTGGGTAGCACAGATACGCAGTATTTT | CASTSPGLGSTDTQYF
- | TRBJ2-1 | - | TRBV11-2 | TGTGCCAGCAGCTTAGGCCCCGGTTTATCATTTGAGCAGTTCTTC | CASSLGPGLSFEQFF
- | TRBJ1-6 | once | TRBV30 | TGTGCCTGGAGCGTGGAGGGGGCCCTCCACTTT | CAWSVEGALHF
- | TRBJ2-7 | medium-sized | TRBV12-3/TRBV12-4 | TGTGCCAGCAGCAAAGGGACCAACCCAACCTACGAGCAGTACTTC | CASSKGTNPTYEQYF
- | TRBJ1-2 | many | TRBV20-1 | TGCAGTGCTACCCGAAAGGGGGAGGCTAGCTCCTTC | CSATRKGEASSF
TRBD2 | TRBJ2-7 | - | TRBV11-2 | TGTGCCAGCAGCCTGCTAGCGGGAGGGACCTACGAGCAGTACTTC | CASSLLAGGTYEQYF
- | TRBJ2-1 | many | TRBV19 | TGTGCCAGCCTCCCTTCTATGAGCTCCTACAGTGAGCAGTTCTTC | CASLPSMSSYSEQFF
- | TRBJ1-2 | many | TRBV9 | TGTGCCAGCAGCGCGACAGGTGGCTCTGGCTACACCTTC | CASSATGGSGYTF
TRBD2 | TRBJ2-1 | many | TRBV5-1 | TGCGCCAGCAGCTTACGGACTAGCGGGAGGAATTTGGGCAATGAGCAGTTCTTC | CASSLRTSGRNLGNEQFF
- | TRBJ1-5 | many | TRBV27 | TGTGCCAGCAGTTTACACAGGGCGGGTCAGCCCCAGCATTTT | CASSLHRAGQPQHF
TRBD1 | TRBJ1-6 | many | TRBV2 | TGTGCCAGCAGTGAATCCGGGACAGGGCTAATCAGGAGTTCACCCCTCCACTTT | CASSESGTGLIRSSPLHF
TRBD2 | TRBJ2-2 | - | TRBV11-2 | TGTGCCAGCAGGCACGGGGACGCGGGAGGAGGGACCGGGGAGCTGTTTTTT | CASRHGDAGGGTGELFF
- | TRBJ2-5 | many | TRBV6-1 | TGTGCCAGCAGGGACTTATTAGCTCGGGAGACCCAGTACTTC | CASRDLLARETQYF
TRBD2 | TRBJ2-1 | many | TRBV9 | TGTGCCAGCAGCGTAGGACTAGCGGGGGCCTACAATGAGCAGTTCTTC | CASSVGLAGAYNEQFF
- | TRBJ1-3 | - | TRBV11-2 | TGTGCCAGCAGCTTAGACAGGGGTGGAAACACCATATATTTT | CASSLDRGGNTIYF
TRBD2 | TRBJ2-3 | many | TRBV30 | TGTGCCTGGAGTGTTGGGGGTAGCGGGAGGACGGGGTATTTT | CAWSVGGSGRTGYF
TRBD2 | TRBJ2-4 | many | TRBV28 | TGTGCCAGCAGTTCGCCATGGGGACTAGCTAATTACATTCAGTACTTC | CASSSPWGLANYIQYF
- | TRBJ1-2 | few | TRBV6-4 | TGTGCCAGCAGCGAGACTGGAGGGATCAGTGGCTACACCTTC | CASSETGGISGYTF
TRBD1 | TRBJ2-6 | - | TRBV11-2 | TGTGCCAGCAGCTTACCTCGGGGGACAGGGCGGACTGGGGCCAACGTCCTGACTTTC | CASSLPRGTGRTGANVLTF
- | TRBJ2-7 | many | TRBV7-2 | TGTGCCAGCAGCTCCCGCTACGAGCAGTACTTC | CASSSRYEQYF
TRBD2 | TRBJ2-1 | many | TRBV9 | TGTGCCAGCAGCGCCTATGCGAGCGGGAAGTACAATGAGCAGTTCTTC | CASSAYASGKYNEQFF
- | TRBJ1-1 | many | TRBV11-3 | TGTGCCAGCAGCTTAGAACCCTCTAGCACGGAAGCTTTCTTT | CASSLEPSSTEAFF
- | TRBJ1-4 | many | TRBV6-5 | TGTGCCAGCAGTTACCTCGGTGGAAGTGAAAAACTGTTTTTT | CASSYLGGSEKLFF
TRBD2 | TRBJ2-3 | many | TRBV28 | TGTGCCAGCAGTTTGACTAGCGGACCGGATACGCAGTATTTT | CASSLTSGPDTQYF
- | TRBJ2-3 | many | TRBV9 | TGTGCCAGCAGCTCAGGAGGGACAGATACGCAGTATTTT | CASSSGGTDTQYF
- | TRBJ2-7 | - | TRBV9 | TGTGCCAGCAGCGTAGGGGCAGGGGCTGAGCAGTACTTC | CASSVGAGAEQYF
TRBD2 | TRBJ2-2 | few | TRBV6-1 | TGTGCCAGCACCCTAGGACTAGCGGTGAACACCGGGGAGCTGTTTTTT | CASTLGLAVNTGELFF
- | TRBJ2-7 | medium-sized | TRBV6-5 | TGTGCCAGCAGTTACTCGACATCCGCTGGATCGGGATCGGAGTACTTC | CASSYSTSAGSGSEYF
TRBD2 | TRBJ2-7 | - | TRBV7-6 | TGTGCCAGCAGCGCCGGGACTAACTCCTACGAGCAGTACTTC | CASSAGTNSYEQYF
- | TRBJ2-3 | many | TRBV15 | TGTGCCACCAGCAGAGATTTAGCAGATACGCAGTATTTT | CATSRDLADTQYF
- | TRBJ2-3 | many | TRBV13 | TGTGCCAGCAGCTCCGTCACAACAGATACGCAGTATTTT | CASSSVTTDTQYF
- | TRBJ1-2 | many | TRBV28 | TGTGCCAGCAGTCCCACCTGGCAGGAGGAAAGCTATGGCTACACCTTC | CASSPTWQEESYGYTF
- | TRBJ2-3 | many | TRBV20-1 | TGCAGTGCTAGAGATAGGGGGGTAGGGTCGAACACAGATACGCAGTATTTT | CSARDRGVGSNTDTQYF
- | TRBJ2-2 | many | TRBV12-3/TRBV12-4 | TGTGCCAGCAGTTTAGCGCTTGGAGTTCGCACCGGGGAGCTGTTTTTT | CASSLALGVRTGELFF